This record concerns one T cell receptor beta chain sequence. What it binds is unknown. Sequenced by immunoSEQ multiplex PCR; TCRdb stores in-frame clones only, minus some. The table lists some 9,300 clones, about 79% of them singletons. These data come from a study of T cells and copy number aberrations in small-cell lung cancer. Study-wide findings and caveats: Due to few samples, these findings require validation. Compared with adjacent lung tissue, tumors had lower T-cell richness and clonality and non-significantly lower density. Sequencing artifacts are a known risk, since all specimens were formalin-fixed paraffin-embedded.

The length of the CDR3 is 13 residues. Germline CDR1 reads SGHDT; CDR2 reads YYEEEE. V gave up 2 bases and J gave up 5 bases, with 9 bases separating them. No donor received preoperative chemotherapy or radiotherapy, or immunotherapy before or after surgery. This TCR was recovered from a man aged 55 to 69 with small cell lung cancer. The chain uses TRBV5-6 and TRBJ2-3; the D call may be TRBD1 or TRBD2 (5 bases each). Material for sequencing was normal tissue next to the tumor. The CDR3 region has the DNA TGTGCCAGCAGCTTTGGGGGAGTAGATACGCAGTATTTT. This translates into CASSFGGVDTQYF. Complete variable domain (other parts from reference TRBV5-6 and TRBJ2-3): DAGVTQSPTHLIKTRGQQVTLRCSPKSGHDTVSWYQQALGQGPQFIFQYYEEEERQRGNFPDRFSGHQFPNYSSELNVNALLLGDSALYLCASSFGGVDTQYFGPGTRLTVL.